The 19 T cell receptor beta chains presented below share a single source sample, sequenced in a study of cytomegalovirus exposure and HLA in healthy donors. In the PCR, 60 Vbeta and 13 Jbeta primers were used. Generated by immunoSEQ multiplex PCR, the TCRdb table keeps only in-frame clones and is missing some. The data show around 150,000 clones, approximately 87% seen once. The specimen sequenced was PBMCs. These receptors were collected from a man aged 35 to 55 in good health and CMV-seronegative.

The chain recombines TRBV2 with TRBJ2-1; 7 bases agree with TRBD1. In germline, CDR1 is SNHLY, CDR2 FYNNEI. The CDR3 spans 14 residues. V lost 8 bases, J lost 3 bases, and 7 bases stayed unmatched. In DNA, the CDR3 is TGTGCCAGCCTGGAAGGGACAGACTACAATGAGCAGTTCTTC. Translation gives CASLEGTDYNEQFF.

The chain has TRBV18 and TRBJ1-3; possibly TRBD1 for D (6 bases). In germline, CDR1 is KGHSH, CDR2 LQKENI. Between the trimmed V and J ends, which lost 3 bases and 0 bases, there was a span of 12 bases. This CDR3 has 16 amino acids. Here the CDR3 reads CASSPRRTVSGNTIYF. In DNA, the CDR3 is TGTGCCAGCTCACCCCGGAGGACAGTCTCTGGAAACACCATATATTTT.

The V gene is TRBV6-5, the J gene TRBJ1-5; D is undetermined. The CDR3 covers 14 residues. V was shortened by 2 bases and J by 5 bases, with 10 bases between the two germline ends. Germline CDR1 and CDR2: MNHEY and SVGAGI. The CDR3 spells CASSYLGRDQPQHF. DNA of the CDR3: TGTGCCAGCAGTTACCTAGGGCGGGATCAGCCCCAGCATTTT.

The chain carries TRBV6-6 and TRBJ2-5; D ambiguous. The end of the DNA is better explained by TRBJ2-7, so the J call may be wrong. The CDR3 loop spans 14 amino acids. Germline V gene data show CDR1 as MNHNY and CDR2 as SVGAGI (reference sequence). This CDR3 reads CASSYSSDSYEQYF. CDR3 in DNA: TGTGCCAGCAGTTACTCGTCGGACTCCTACGAGCAGTACTTC.

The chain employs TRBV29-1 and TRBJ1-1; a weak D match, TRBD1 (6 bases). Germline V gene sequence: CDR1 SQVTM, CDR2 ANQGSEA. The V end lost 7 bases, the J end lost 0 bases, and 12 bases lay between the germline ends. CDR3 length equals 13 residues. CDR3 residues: CSARQVMNTEAFF. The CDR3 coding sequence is TGCAGCGCCCGACAGGTTATGAACACTGAAGCTTTCTTT.

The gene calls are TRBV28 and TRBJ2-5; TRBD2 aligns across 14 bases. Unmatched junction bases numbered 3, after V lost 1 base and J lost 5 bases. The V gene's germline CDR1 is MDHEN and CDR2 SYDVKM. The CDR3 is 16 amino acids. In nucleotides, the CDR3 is TGTGCCAGCAGTTTATCGAGGACTAGCGGGGGGGAGACCCAGTACTTC. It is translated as CASSLSRTSGGETQYF.

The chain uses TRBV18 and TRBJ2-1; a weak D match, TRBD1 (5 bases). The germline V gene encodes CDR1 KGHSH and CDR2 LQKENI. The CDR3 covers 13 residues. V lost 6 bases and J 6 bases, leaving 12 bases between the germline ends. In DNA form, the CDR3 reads TGTGCCAGCTCCGGCGCAGGGCCCAATGAGCAGTTCTTC. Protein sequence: CASSGAGPNEQFF.

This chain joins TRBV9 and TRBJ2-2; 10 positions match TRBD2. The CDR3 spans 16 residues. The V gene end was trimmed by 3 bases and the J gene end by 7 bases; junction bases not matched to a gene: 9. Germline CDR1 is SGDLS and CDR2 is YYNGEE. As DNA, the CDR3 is TGTGCCAGCAGCGGGCTAGCGGGAGTGCGAAGCGGGGAGCTGTTTTTT. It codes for CASSGLAGVRSGELFF.

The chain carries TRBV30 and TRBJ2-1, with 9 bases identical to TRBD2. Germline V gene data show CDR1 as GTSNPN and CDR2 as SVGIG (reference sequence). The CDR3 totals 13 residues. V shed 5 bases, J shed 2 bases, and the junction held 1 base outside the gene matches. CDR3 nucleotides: TGTGCCTGGGGACTAGCGCCCTACAATGAGCAGTTCTTC. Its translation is CAWGLAPYNEQFF.

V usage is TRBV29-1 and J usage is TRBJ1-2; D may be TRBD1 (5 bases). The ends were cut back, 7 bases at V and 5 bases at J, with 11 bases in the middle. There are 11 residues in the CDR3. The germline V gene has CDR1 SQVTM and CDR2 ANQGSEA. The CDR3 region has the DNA TGCAGCGATCGAGACAGATATGGCTACACCTTC. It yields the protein CSDRDRYGYTF.

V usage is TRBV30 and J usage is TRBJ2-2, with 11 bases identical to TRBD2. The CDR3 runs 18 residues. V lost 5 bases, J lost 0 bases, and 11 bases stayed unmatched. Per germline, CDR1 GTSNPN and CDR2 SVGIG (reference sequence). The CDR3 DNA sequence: TGTGCCTGGTTAGAGTCACTAGCGGGAGTCTCGAACACCGGGGAGCTGTTTTTT. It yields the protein CAWLESLAGVSNTGELFF.

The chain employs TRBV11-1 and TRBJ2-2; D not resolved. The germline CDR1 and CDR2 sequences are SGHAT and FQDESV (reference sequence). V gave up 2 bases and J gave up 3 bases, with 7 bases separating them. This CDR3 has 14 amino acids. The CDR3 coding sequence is TGTGCCAGCAGCTTAATCAGTTACACCGGGGAGCTGTTTTTT. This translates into CASSLISYTGELFF.

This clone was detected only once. The CDR3 DNA is TGTGCCAGCAGCTCTACAGGGATGGCCACCGGGGAGCTGTTTTTT. Its protein is CASSSTGMATGELFF. V is TRBV7-3 and J is TRBJ2-2, with D possibly TRBD1 on 6 matching bases. Germline lookup yields CDR1 SGHTA and CDR2 FQGTGA. This CDR3 is 15 amino acids long. V was clipped by 4 bases and J by 4 bases, with 13 bases between them.

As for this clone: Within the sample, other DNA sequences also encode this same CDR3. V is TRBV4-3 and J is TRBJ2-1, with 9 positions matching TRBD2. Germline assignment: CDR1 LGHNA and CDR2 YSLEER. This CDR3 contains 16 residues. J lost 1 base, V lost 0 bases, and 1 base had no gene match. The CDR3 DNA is TGCGCCAGCAGCCAAGAAGCGGGAGGATCCTACAATGAGCAGTTCTTC. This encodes CASSQEAGGSYNEQFF.

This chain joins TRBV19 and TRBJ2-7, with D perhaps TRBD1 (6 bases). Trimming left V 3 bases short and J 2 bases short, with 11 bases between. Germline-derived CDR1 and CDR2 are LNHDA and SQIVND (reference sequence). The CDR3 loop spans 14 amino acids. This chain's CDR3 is CASSIQGFTYEQYF. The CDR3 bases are TGTGCCAGTAGTATCCAGGGGTTCACCTACGAGCAGTACTTC.

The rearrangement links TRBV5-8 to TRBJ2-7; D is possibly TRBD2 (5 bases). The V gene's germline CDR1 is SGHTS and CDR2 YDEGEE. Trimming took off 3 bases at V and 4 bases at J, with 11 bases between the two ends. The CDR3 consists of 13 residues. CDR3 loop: CASSYYGVYEQYF. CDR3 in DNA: TGTGCCAGCAGCTATTACGGGGTGTACGAGCAGTACTTC.

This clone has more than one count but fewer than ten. The CDR3 spells CASRIQTGDNSPLHF. The CDR3 DNA reads as TGCGCCAGCAGGATCCAGACAGGGGATAATTCACCCCTCCACTTT. The V call is TRBV5-1, the J call TRBJ1-6; 8 bases fit TRBD1. V dropped 5 bases and J dropped 5; count of bases not matched to a gene: 6. CDR3 size: 15 residues. Germline loops: CDR1 SGHRS, CDR2 YFSETQ.

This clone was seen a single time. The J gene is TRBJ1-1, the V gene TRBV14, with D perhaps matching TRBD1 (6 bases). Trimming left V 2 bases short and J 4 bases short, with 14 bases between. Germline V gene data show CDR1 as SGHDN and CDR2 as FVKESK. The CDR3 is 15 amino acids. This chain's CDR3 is CASSQLGGRITEAFF. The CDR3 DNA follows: TGTGCCAGCAGCCAACTCGGGGGGCGCATCACTGAAGCTTTCTTT.

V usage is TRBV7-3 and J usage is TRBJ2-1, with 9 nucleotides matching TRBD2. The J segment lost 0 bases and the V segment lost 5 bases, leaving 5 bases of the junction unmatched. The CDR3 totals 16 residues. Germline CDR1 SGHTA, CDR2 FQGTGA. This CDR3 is CASSLGLATSYNEQFF. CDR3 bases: TGTGCCAGCAGCCTCGGACTAGCGACCTCCTACAATGAGCAGTTCTTC. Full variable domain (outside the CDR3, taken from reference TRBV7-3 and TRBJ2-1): GAGVSQTPSNKVTEKGKYVELRCDPISGHTALYWYRQSLGQGPEFLIYFQGTGAADDSGLPNDRFFAVRPEGSVSTLKIQRTERGDSAVYLCASSLGLATSYNEQFFGPGTRLTVL.